The clone carrying this T cell receptor beta chain showed up just a few times. What it binds is not known. The sample comes from a study of T cell repertoires in cytomegalovirus infection. Study details: HLA-B-restricted CMV epitopes that are well studied were used alongside recently identified HLA-C-restricted ones. A matching HLA type, together with CMV infection, was signaled by public TCR beta signatures.

One entry per CDR3 protein results from TCRdb running MiXCR on the reads. The data show some 800,000 distinct CDR3 sequences, with 25% to 35% seen just once and 13% held by the top ten. The CDR3 runs 16 residues. The V and J ends lost 4 bases and 5 bases, in that order; junction bases with no gene match: 12. CDR1 and CDR2 (germline): SEHNR, FQNEAQ (reference sequence). The TCR was taken from a human donor in good health (CMV status not recorded). Some clones in this sample may be carry-over from other donors' samples. The sample here was cultured CD8+ T cells from PBMCs, taken from culture after CMV antigen stimulation. The J gene is TRBJ2-5, the V gene TRBV7-9; the match to TRBD2 covers 8 bases. CDR3 in DNA: TGTGCCAGCAGCTCCCCAGAGCGGGGGTACCTGGAGACCCAGTACTTC. Its protein is CASSSPERGYLETQYF.